Shown below are 11 T cell receptor beta chains from a single sample sequenced in a study of T cell responses to AZD1222 COVID-19 vaccine. The method was immunoSEQ multiplex PCR; TCRdb's version includes in-frame clones alone and lacks a portion of them. The table records roughly 130,000 clones, 91% of them present only once. The material sequenced was peripheral blood, taken on day 0 of AZD1222 vaccination. The receptor source for this set is an adult in good health.

The rearrangement uses TRBV25-1 and TRBJ2-3, with D possibly TRBD2 on 5 matching bases. Germline V gives CDR1 MGHDK, CDR2 SYGVNS. Trimming stripped 7 bases from V and 3 bases from J, with 20 bases between. The CDR3 runs 16 residues. CDR3 sequence reads: CASTPDFPSATDTQYF. CDR3 bases: TGTGCCAGCACACCGGACTTCCCGTCGGCTACAGATACGCAGTATTTT.

J is TRBJ1-4 and V is TRBV15, with 10 bases fitting TRBD1. Trimming cost V 0 bases and J 6 bases; bases outside gene matches: 4. There are 16 residues in the CDR3. The germline CDR1 and CDR2 sequences are LNHNV and YYDKDF (reference sequence). Written as DNA, the CDR3 is TGTGCCACCAGCAGAGAGAAGGGACAGGGGTATGAAAAACTGTTTTTT. The encoded protein is CATSREKGQGYEKLFF.

This rearrangement joins TRBV5-6 to TRBJ2-7; 10 nucleotides line up with TRBD2. The CDR3 length is 15 residues. Germline trimming cut 4 bases from V and 7 bases from J; bases unmatched to any gene: 11. Germline CDR1 is SGHDT and CDR2 is YYEEEE. The CDR3 DNA reads as TGTGCCAGCAGCCTCAATGGACTAGCGGCGCGGGAGCAGTACTTC. Its protein is CASSLNGLAAREQYF.

V gene TRBV3-1 (or the pseudogene TRBV3-2) combines with J gene TRBJ1-1; TRBD1 agrees at 7 bases. In germline, CDR1 is LGHDT, CDR2 YNNKEL (reference sequence). The CDR3 spans 15 residues. The junction had 9 bases not matched to a gene; V was cut back by 0 bases and J by 8 bases. CDR3 sequence: CASSQDRTGWGEAFF. The CDR3 region has the DNA TGTGCCAGCAGCCAAGATCGGACAGGCTGGGGAGAAGCTTTCTTT.

This sequence joins TRBV5-5 and TRBJ1-6; weak D call: TRBD1 (6 bases). The CDR3 consists of 17 residues. The V gene lost 5 bases and the J gene lost 9 bases, with 24 bases spanning the gap. The germline V gene encodes CDR1 SGHKS and CDR2 YYEKEE (reference sequence). The chain's CDR3 is CASSSGLWTDFRSPLHF. DNA for the CDR3: TGTGCCAGCAGTTCGGGACTTTGGACAGACTTTCGTTCACCCCTCCACTTT.

The chain carries TRBV14 and TRBJ2-7, with 7 bases fitting TRBD2. V dropped 3 bases and J dropped 3; count of bases not matched to a gene: 20. CDR1 is SGHDN, CDR2 FVKESK, per germline. The CDR3 is 19 amino acids. As DNA, the CDR3 is TGTGCCAGCAGCCATCCCCGGGGGGAGGATAACAGGAGGATCTACGAGCAGTACTTC. Translated: CASSHPRGEDNRRIYEQYF.

This clone was recorded only once. The chain joins TRBV5-6 to TRBJ2-2; the D is unclear. V was cut by 1 base and J by 3 bases, with 16 bases left in between. The V gene's germline CDR1 is SGHDT and CDR2 YYEEEE. CDR3 length: 17 amino acids. In DNA, the CDR3 is TGTGCCAGCAGCTTGTTGATACAGCCGAAAGACACCGGGGAGCTGTTTTTT. Its protein is CASSLLIQPKDTGELFF.

The chain has TRBV30 and TRBJ2-1; 7 positions match TRBD2. Germline lookup yields CDR1 GTSNPN and CDR2 SVGIG (reference sequence). The CDR3 consists of 12 residues. V gave up 5 bases and J gave up 6 bases; unmatched junction bases: 4. The CDR3 spells CAWEPGGNEQFF. The DNA of the CDR3 is TGTGCCTGGGAGCCGGGGGGCAATGAGCAGTTCTTC.

CDR3 region: CASSYGPSSYEQYF. The CDR3, as DNA: TGTGCCAGCAGCTACGGGCCCAGCTCCTACGAGCAGTACTTC. V is TRBV5-4 and J is TRBJ2-7, with unresolved D. The CDR3 has 14 amino acids. CDR1 and CDR2 from the germline V gene are SGHNT and YYREEE (reference sequence). Trimming stripped 3 bases from V and 0 bases from J, with 10 bases between.

The chain combines TRBV9 with TRBJ1-1; possibly TRBD1 for D (6 bases). CDR3 length: 17 residues. Trimming took off 1 base at V and 3 bases at J, with 19 bases between the two ends. From germline, CDR1 is SGDLS and CDR2 YYNGEE. The CDR3 sequence is CASSVSPSGAGYTEAFF. In nucleotides, the CDR3 is TGTGCCAGCAGCGTATCCCCATCAGGGGCGGGGTACACTGAAGCTTTCTTT.

The rearrangement uses TRBV3-1 (or the pseudogene TRBV3-2) and TRBJ2-1; tentative D call: TRBD2 (5 bases). The V gene's germline CDR1 is LGHDT and CDR2 YNNKEL (reference sequence). Trimming pared 0 bases from V and 3 bases from J, leaving 6 bases between. The CDR3 covers 14 residues. This CDR3 reads CASSQDTSYNEQFF. The DNA of the CDR3 is TGTGCCAGCAGCCAAGACACTAGCTACAATGAGCAGTTCTTC.